This T cell receptor (beta chain) was recovered during a study of blood T cell repertoires in COVID-19. TCRdb's copy holds only in-frame clones and misses some; the assay was immunoSEQ multiplex PCR. The sample has about 200,000 clones; around 90% are singletons. The sample holds one count of this clone. The origin of this receptor is a woman aged 18-29 years who had recovered from COVID-19. Sequenced material: PBMCs or T cells enriched from blood (not recorded which).

CDR3 loop: CASNRELTTNEKLFF. DNA for the CDR3: TGTGCCAGCAATCGGGAGCTTACAACTAATGAAAAACTGTTTTTT. V usage is TRBV2 and J usage is TRBJ1-4; D is unresolved. The CDR3 consists of 15 residues. Germline V gene data show CDR1 as SNHLY and CDR2 as FYNNEI. V lost 7 bases to trimming and J lost 0 bases, with 12 bases between them.